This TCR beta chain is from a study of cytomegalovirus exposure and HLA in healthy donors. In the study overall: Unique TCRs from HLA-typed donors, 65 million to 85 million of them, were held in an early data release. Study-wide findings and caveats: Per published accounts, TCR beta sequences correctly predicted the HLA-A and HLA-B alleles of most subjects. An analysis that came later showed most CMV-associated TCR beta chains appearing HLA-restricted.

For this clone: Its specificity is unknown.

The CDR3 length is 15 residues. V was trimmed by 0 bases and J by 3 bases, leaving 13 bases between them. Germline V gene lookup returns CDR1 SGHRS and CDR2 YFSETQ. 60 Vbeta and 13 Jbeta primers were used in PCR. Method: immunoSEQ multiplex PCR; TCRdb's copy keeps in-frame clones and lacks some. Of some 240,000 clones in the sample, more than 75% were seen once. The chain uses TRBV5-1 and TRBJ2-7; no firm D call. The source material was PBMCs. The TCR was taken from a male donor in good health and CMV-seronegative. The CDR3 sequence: CASSLGLFLRYEQYF. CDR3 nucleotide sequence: TGCGCCAGCAGCTTGGGACTTTTCCTACGCTACGAGCAGTACTTC.